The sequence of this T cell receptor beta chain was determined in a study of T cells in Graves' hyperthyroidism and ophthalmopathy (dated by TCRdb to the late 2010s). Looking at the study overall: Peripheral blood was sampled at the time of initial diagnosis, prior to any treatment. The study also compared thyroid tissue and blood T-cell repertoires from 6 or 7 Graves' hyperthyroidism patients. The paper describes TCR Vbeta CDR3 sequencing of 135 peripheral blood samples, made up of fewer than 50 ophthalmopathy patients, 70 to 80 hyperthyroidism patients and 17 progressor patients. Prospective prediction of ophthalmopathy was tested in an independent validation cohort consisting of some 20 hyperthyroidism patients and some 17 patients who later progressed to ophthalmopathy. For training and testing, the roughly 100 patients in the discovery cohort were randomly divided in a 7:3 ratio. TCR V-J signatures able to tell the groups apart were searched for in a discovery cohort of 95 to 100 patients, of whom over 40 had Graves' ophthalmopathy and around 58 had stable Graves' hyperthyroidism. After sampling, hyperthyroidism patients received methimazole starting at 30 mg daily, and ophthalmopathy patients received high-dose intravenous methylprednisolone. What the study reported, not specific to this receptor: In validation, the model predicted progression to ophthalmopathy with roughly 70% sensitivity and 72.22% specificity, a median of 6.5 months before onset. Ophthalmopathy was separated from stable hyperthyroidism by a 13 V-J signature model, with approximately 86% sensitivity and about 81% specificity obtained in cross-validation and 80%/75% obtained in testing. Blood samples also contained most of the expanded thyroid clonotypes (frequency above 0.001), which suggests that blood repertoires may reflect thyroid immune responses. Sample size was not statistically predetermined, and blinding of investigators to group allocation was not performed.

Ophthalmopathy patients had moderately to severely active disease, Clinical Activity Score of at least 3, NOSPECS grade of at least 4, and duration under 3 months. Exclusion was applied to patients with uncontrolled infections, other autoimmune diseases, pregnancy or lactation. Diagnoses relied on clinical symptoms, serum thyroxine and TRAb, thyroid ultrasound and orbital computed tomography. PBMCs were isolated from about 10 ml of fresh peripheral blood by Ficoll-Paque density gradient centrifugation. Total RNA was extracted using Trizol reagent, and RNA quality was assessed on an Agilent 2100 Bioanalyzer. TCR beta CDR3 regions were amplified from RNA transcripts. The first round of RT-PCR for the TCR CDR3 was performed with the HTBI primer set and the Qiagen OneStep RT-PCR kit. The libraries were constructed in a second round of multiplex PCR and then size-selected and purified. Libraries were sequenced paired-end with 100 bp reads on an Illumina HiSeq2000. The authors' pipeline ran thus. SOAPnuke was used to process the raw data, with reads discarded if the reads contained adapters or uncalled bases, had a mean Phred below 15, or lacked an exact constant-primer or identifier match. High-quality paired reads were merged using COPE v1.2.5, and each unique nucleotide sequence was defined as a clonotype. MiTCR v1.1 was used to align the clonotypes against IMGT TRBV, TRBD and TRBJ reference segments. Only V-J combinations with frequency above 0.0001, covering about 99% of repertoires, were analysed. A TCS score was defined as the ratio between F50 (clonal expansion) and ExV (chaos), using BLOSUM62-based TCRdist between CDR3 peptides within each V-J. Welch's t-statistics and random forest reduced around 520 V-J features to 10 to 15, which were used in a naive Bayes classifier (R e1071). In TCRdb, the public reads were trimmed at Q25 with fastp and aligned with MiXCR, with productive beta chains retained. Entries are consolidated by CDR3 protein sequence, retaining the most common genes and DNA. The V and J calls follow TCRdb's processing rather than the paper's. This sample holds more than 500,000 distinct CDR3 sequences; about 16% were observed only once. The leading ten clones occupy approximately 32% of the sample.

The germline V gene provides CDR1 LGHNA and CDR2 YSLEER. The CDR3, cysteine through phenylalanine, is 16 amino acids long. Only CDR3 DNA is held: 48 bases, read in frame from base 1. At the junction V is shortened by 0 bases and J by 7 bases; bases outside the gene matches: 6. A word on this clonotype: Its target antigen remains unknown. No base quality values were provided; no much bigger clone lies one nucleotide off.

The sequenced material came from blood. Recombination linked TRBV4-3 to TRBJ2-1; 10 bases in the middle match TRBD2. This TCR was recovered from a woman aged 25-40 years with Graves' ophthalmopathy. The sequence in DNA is TGCGCCAGCAGCCAAGAACAACTAGCGGGATTAAATGAGCAGTTCTTC. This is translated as CASSQEQLAGLNEQFF.